These T cell receptor beta chains were read from a single sample in a study of CD8 T cells in Susac syndrome. TCRdb itself ran the immunoSEQ multiplex PCR reads through MiXCR, one entry per CDR3 protein. The sample yields about 180,000 distinct CDR3 sequences, roughly 94% seen once. Sequencing used CD4+ T cells from PBMCs. All receptors derive from a human donor with Susac syndrome. Each CDR3 is given with its conserved first and last residue. D genes are given only for firm matches. Clone size appears in some rows only: once, few, many, or a class for an expanded clone.

clone_size: .
v_call: TRBV25-1
j_call: TRBJ2-1
d_call: .
cdr3_aa: CASSEPSNEQFF
cdr3_nt: TGTGCCAGCAGTGAACCCTCCAATGAGCAGTTCTTC

clone_size: .
v_call: TRBV9
j_call: TRBJ2-7
d_call: .
cdr3_aa: CASSVGVSGSYEQYF
cdr3_nt: TGTGCCAGCAGCGTAGGGGTTAGCGGTTCCTACGAGCAGTACTTC

clone_size: .
v_call: TRBV6-5
j_call: TRBJ2-1
d_call: .
cdr3_aa: CASRGLGLYNEQFF
cdr3_nt: TGTGCCAGCAGGGGCCTAGGGCTATACAATGAGCAGTTCTTC

clone_size: once
v_call: TRBV3-1
j_call: TRBJ1-2
d_call: TRBD1
cdr3_aa: CASSPGQGGGYTF
cdr3_nt: TGTGCCAGCAGCCCGGGACAGGGTGGCGGCTACACCTTC

clone_size: .
v_call: TRBV27
j_call: TRBJ1-2
d_call: TRBD1
cdr3_aa: CASSSDRVYGYTF
cdr3_nt: TGTGCCAGCAGTTCCGACAGGGTCTATGGCTACACCTTC

clone_size: .
v_call: TRBV5-1
j_call: TRBJ2-3
d_call: .
cdr3_aa: CASRSKSDTQYF
cdr3_nt: TGCGCCAGCAGGTCGAAGTCGGATACGCAGTATTTT

clone_size: once
v_call: TRBV15
j_call: TRBJ2-7
d_call: TRBD2
cdr3_aa: CATSGLLAGSPGEQYF
cdr3_nt: TGTGCCACCAGCGGATTACTAGCGGGATCCCCTGGTGAGCAGTACTTC

clone_size: .
v_call: TRBV2
j_call: TRBJ2-7
d_call: TRBD1
cdr3_aa: CASSRTGPESEQYF
cdr3_nt: TGTGCCAGCAGCAGGACAGGGCCGGAGTCCGAGCAGTACTTC

clone_size: .
v_call: TRBV9
j_call: TRBJ2-3
d_call: TRBD2
cdr3_aa: CASSASGGSTDTQYF
cdr3_nt: TGTGCCAGCAGCGCTAGCGGGGGGAGCACAGATACGCAGTATTTT

clone_size: once
v_call: TRBV12-3/TRBV12-4
j_call: TRBJ2-3
d_call: .
cdr3_aa: CASSSPGLTQYF
cdr3_nt: TGTGCCAGCAGTTCGCCCGGCCTTACGCAGTATTTT

clone_size: .
v_call: TRBV20-1
j_call: TRBJ2-2
d_call: .
cdr3_aa: CSAGLENTGELFF
cdr3_nt: TGCAGTGCTGGACTCGAAAACACCGGGGAGCTGTTTTTT

clone_size: .
v_call: TRBV30
j_call: TRBJ2-3
d_call: .
cdr3_aa: CAWSLEEGLLADTQYF
cdr3_nt: TGTGCCTGGAGTCTAGAGGAGGGACTTCTGGCAGATACGCAGTATTTT

clone_size: .
v_call: TRBV7-9
j_call: TRBJ2-7
d_call: .
cdr3_aa: CASSFAQAISYEQYF
cdr3_nt: TGTGCCAGCAGCTTCGCACAGGCAATATCCTACGAGCAGTACTTC

clone_size: .
v_call: TRBV11-2
j_call: TRBJ1-6
d_call: .
cdr3_aa: CASSSAGASPLHF
cdr3_nt: TGTGCCAGCAGCTCTGCAGGGGCCTCACCCCTCCACTTT

clone_size: .
v_call: TRBV6-5
j_call: TRBJ2-7
d_call: .
cdr3_aa: CASSSGPREGEQYF
cdr3_nt: TGTGCCAGCAGTTCGGGACCAAGGGAAGGCGAGCAGTACTTC

clone_size: once
v_call: TRBV7-9
j_call: TRBJ2-5
d_call: TRBD2
cdr3_aa: CASRLPGLAGQETQYF
cdr3_nt: TGTGCCAGCAGGCTCCCGGGACTAGCGGGACAAGAGACCCAGTACTTC

clone_size: .
v_call: TRBV20-1
j_call: TRBJ1-5
d_call: TRBD1
cdr3_aa: CSARDPGQGLNNQPQHF
cdr3_nt: TGCAGTGCTAGAGATCCCGGACAGGGGCTAAACAATCAGCCCCAGCATTTT

clone_size: .
v_call: TRBV30
j_call: TRBJ1-1
d_call: TRBD1
cdr3_aa: CAWIWETGEAFF
cdr3_nt: TGTGCCTGGATCTGGGAGACAGGGGAAGCTTTCTTT

clone_size: .
v_call: TRBV11-2
j_call: TRBJ2-2
d_call: TRBD1
cdr3_aa: CASSLERGRTGELFF
cdr3_nt: TGTGCCAGCAGCTTAGAGAGGGGGCGGACCGGGGAGCTGTTTTTT

clone_size: .
v_call: TRBV20-1
j_call: TRBJ2-1
d_call: TRBD1
cdr3_aa: CSGDRGLVGDEQFF
cdr3_nt: TGCAGTGGGGACAGGGGGCTAGTGGGCGATGAGCAGTTCTTC

clone_size: .
v_call: TRBV3-1
j_call: TRBJ1-2
d_call: .
cdr3_aa: CASSQVRGVSGYTF
cdr3_nt: TGTGCCAGCAGCCAAGTCCGTGGAGTTAGTGGCTACACCTTC

clone_size: .
v_call: TRBV27
j_call: TRBJ2-1
d_call: TRBD2
cdr3_aa: CASSRLGTSGLLKDEQFF
cdr3_nt: TGTGCCAGCAGTCGCCTGGGGACTAGCGGGTTATTAAAGGATGAGCAGTTCTTC

clone_size: .
v_call: TRBV20-1
j_call: TRBJ2-1
d_call: TRBD2
cdr3_aa: CSARDSGKEEQIF
cdr3_nt: TGCAGTGCTAGAGATAGCGGGAAGGAAGAGCAGATCTTC

clone_size: .
v_call: TRBV20-1
j_call: TRBJ1-4
d_call: TRBD1
cdr3_aa: CSAREARGHEKLFF
cdr3_nt: TGCAGTGCTAGAGAAGCCAGGGGGCACGAAAAACTGTTTTTT

clone_size: .
v_call: TRBV5-1
j_call: TRBJ1-1
d_call: TRBD1
cdr3_aa: CASSLTGQGEAFF
cdr3_nt: TGCGCCAGCAGCTTGACGGGACAGGGCGAAGCTTTCTTT

clone_size: .
v_call: TRBV30
j_call: TRBJ1-5
d_call: .
cdr3_aa: CAWSVNWGNQPQHF
cdr3_nt: TGTGCCTGGAGTGTAAATTGGGGCAATCAGCCCCAGCATTTT

clone_size: .
v_call: TRBV7-9
j_call: TRBJ1-1
d_call: .
cdr3_aa: CASSQADSPRTEAFF
cdr3_nt: TGTGCCAGCAGCCAAGCCGACTCTCCGAGGACTGAAGCTTTCTTT

clone_size: .
v_call: TRBV5-1
j_call: TRBJ2-5
d_call: .
cdr3_aa: CASSLGPVQETQYF
cdr3_nt: TGCGCCAGCAGCTTAGGGCCCGTCCAAGAGACCCAGTACTTC

clone_size: .
v_call: TRBV2
j_call: TRBJ2-7
d_call: .
cdr3_aa: CASRGDGTYEQYF
cdr3_nt: TGTGCCAGCAGGGGCGACGGAACCTACGAGCAGTACTTC

clone_size: .
v_call: TRBV28
j_call: TRBJ1-4
d_call: .
cdr3_aa: CASSFFRGSLVEKLFF
cdr3_nt: TGTGCCAGCAGTTTTTTTCGCGGGAGTTTGGTTGAAAAACTGTTTTTT

clone_size: .
v_call: TRBV2
j_call: TRBJ2-3
d_call: .
cdr3_aa: CASRMERASTDTQYF
cdr3_nt: TGTGCCAGCCGCATGGAGCGGGCCAGCACAGATACGCAGTATTTT

clone_size: .
v_call: TRBV29-1
j_call: TRBJ2-7
d_call: .
cdr3_aa: CSVEGQPFSSYEQYF
cdr3_nt: TGCAGCGTTGAGGGGCAGCCCTTCAGCTCCTACGAGCAGTACTTC

clone_size: .
v_call: TRBV6-5
j_call: TRBJ1-3
d_call: .
cdr3_aa: CASSLGGNTIYF
cdr3_nt: TGTGCCAGCAGCCTCGGAGGAAACACCATATATTTT

clone_size: .
v_call: TRBV28
j_call: TRBJ2-7
d_call: TRBD2
cdr3_aa: CASRVIAGPRSHEQYF
cdr3_nt: TGTGCCAGCAGAGTTATAGCGGGTCCCCGTTCCCACGAGCAGTACTTC

clone_size: .
v_call: TRBV29-1
j_call: TRBJ1-1
d_call: .
cdr3_aa: CSAVTAEAFF
cdr3_nt: TGCAGCGCAGTGACAGCTGAAGCTTTCTTT

clone_size: .
v_call: TRBV6-2/TRBV6-3
j_call: TRBJ2-3
d_call: .
cdr3_aa: CASSYSPREDTQYF
cdr3_nt: TGTGCCAGCAGTTACTCCCCGAGAGAGGATACGCAGTATTTT

clone_size: .
v_call: TRBV29-1
j_call: TRBJ2-1
d_call: .
cdr3_aa: CSVVSVNNEQFF
cdr3_nt: TGCAGCGTTGTGTCTGTGAACAATGAGCAGTTCTTC

clone_size: .
v_call: TRBV12-3/TRBV12-4
j_call: TRBJ2-1
d_call: .
cdr3_aa: CASSLGSGAYNEQFF
cdr3_nt: TGTGCCAGCAGTTTGGGTTCTGGTGCGTACAATGAGCAGTTCTTC

clone_size: .
v_call: TRBV29-1
j_call: TRBJ2-7
d_call: TRBD1
cdr3_aa: CSVEGTGYEQYF
cdr3_nt: TGCAGCGTTGAAGGGACAGGCTACGAGCAGTACTTC

clone_size: .
v_call: TRBV20-1
j_call: TRBJ2-1
d_call: TRBD2
cdr3_aa: CSARLAGSSYNEQFF
cdr3_nt: TGCAGTGCTAGACTAGCGGGATCCTCCTACAATGAGCAGTTCTTC

clone_size: .
v_call: TRBV20-1
j_call: TRBJ1-4
d_call: .
cdr3_aa: CSALREKLFF
cdr3_nt: TGCAGTGCCCTCCGGGAAAAACTGTTTTTT

clone_size: .
v_call: TRBV12-5
j_call: TRBJ1-2
d_call: .
cdr3_aa: CATGDTGAYGYTF
cdr3_nt: TGTGCTACCGGAGATACAGGCGCCTATGGCTACACCTTC

clone_size: .
v_call: TRBV5-1
j_call: TRBJ2-7
d_call: .
cdr3_aa: CASAETQHYEQYF
cdr3_nt: TGCGCCAGCGCAGAGACTCAGCACTACGAGCAGTACTTC

clone_size: .
v_call: TRBV11-2
j_call: TRBJ2-1
d_call: TRBD1
cdr3_aa: CASSLDRGRNEQFF
cdr3_nt: TGTGCCAGCAGCTTGGACAGGGGGCGCAATGAGCAGTTCTTC

clone_size: .
v_call: TRBV3-1
j_call: TRBJ1-2
d_call: .
cdr3_aa: CASSPGTYGGYTF
cdr3_nt: TGTGCCAGCAGCCCGGGGACGTACGGTGGCTACACCTTC

clone_size: .
v_call: TRBV24-1
j_call: TRBJ2-1
d_call: .
cdr3_aa: CATPDFNVGEDDEQFF
cdr3_nt: TGTGCCACCCCCGATTTTAATGTAGGGGAGGACGATGAGCAGTTCTTC

clone_size: .
v_call: TRBV16
j_call: TRBJ1-5
d_call: .
cdr3_aa: CASSPERASNQPQHF
cdr3_nt: TGTGCCAGCAGCCCCGAGAGGGCGAGCAATCAGCCCCAGCATTTT

clone_size: .
v_call: TRBV29-1
j_call: TRBJ1-1
d_call: .
cdr3_aa: CSVGHTGTEAFF
cdr3_nt: TGCAGCGTCGGTCACACAGGCACTGAAGCTTTCTTT